This T cell receptor beta chain was recorded in a study of regulatory and conventional T cells in RAG deficiency. TCRdb's table, derived via immunoSEQ multiplex PCR, lists solely in-frame clones and lacks some. The sample holds under 30,000 clones, 85% to 95% seen once. Blood CD4+ CD25-high CD127-low regulatory T cells supplied the genomic DNA template. Of note for this clone: Antigen unknown.

Study-level findings and limits: Compared with controls, unique Treg TCR beta sequences dropped roughly 100-fold in Omenn syndrome and CID/AS. Omenn patients showed >90% Treg-Tconv overlap and shorter CDR3 lengths.

V lost 5 bases and J 4 bases, leaving 8 bases between the germline ends. Germline V gene sequence: CDR1 SEHNR, CDR2 FQNEAQ (reference sequence). The CDR3 length is 13 residues. These sequences were also reported in another study, on regulatory T cells. That report notes: Primers: 52 TRBV forward and 13 TRBJ reverse. In patients, unique TRB V-J pairs were restricted and V/J usage skewed, especially in Tregs.

The chain employs TRBV7-9 and TRBJ1-4; D is unresolved. This receptor was identified in a human donor in good health. Sequenced input: Tregs sorted from blood. The CDR3 protein is CASSPRVNEKLFF. The CDR3 nucleotides read TGTGCCAGCAGCCCACGTGTTAATGAAAAACTGTTTTTT. The full variable domain, in which reference TRBV7-9 and TRBJ1-4 provide the parts outside the CDR3, is DTGVSQNPRHKITKRGQNVTFRCDPISEHNRLYWYRQTLGQGPEFLTYFQNEAQLEKSRLLSDRFSAERPKGSFSTLEIQRTEQGDSAMYLCASSPRVNEKLFFGSGTQLSVL.